The clone carrying this T cell receptor (beta chain) was detected many times. Its antigen is not known. The CDR3 contains 15 residues. V was pared by 5 bases and J by 4 bases, with 12 bases between. Germline CDR1 is SEHNR and CDR2 is FQNEAQ (reference sequence). The data were obtained in a study of blood T cells in healthy people across ages. Study information: Capture by template switching was about one barcoded beta molecule per two T cells.

Next came a second PCR, run for about 7 to 12 cycles, which used a sample-barcoded 5' primer along with a J-beta primer mix. In TCRdb, the 5' RACE reads were re-called with MiXCR into one record per CDR3 protein. Of roughly 930,000 distinct CDR3 sequences in the sample, 45% to 50% were seen once. Study-level points and caveats: Unsorted PBMC input precluded a conclusive naive versus antigen-experienced comparison.

Russia was home to the donors, healthy Caucasian individuals aged 6 to 90. Donors gave around 10 milliliters of peripheral blood apiece. The sequenced material came from blood. The gene calls are TRBV7-9 and TRBJ2-6; no reliable D call. The TCR sequence derives from a man aged 25-40 years in good health. Here the CDR3 reads CASSLGNLGANVLTF. In DNA form, the CDR3 reads TGTGCCAGCAGCCTTGGGAATCTGGGGGCCAACGTCCTGACTTTC.